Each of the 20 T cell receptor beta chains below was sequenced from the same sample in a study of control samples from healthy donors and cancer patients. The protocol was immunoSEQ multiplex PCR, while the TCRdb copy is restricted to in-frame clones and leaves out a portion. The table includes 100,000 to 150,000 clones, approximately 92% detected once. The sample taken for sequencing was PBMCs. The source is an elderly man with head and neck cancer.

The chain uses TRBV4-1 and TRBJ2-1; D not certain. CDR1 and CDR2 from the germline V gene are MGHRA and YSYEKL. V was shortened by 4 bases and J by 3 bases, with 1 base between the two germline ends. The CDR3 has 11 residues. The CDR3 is CASSLYNEQFF. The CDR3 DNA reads TGCGCCAGCAGCCTCTACAATGAGCAGTTCTTC.

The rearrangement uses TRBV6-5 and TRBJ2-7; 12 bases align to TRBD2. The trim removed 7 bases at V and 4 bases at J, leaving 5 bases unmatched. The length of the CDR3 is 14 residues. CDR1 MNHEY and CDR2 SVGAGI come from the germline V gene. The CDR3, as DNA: TGTGCCAGCACCAGACTAGCGGGGGTGTACGAGCAGTACTTC. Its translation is CASTRLAGVYEQYF.

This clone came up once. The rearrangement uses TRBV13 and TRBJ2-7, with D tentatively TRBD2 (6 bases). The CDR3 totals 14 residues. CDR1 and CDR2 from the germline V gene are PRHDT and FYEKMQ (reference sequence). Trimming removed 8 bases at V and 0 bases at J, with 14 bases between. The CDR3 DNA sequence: TGTGCCAGCTCCCTTAGCGGAAGCTCCTACGAGCAGTACTTC. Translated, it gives CASSLSGSSYEQYF.

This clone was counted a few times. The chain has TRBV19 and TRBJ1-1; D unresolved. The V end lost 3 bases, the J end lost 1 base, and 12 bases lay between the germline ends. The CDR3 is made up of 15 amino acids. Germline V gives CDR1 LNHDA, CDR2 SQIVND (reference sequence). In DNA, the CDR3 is TGTGCCAGTAGTATCAGCCCGGGGAGGAACACTGAAGCTTTCTTT. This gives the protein CASSISPGRNTEAFF.

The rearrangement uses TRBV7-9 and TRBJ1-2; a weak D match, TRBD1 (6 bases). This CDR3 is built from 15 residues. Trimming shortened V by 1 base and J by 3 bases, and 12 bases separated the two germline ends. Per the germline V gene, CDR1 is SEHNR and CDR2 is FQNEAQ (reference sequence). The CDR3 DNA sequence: TGTGCCAGCAGCTTAGGAGAGGGGGTGTACTATGGCTACACCTTC. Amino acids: CASSLGEGVYYGYTF.

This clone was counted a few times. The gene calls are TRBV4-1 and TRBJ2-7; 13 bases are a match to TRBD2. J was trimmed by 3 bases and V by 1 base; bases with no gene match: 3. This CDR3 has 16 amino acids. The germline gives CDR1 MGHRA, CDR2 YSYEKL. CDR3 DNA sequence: TGCGCCAGCAGCCAAGCCGGGACTAGCGGGGTCTACGAGCAGTACTTC. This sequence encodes CASSQAGTSGVYEQYF.

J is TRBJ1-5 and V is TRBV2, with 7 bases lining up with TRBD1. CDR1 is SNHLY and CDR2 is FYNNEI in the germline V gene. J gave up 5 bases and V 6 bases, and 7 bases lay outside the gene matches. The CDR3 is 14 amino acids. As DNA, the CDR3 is TGTGCCAGCAGGGGGGGACAGCTCTATCAGCCCCAGCATTTT. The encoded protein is CASRGGQLYQPQHF.

This CDR3 is CASSPTSSTDTQYF. In DNA, the CDR3 is TGTGCCAGCAGCCCGACGTCTAGCACAGATACGCAGTATTTT. This sequence joins TRBV9 and TRBJ2-3; D unresolved. Germline loops: CDR1 SGDLS, CDR2 YYNGEE. The V and J ends lost 4 bases and 0 bases respectively, with 9 bases between them. The CDR3 runs 14 residues.

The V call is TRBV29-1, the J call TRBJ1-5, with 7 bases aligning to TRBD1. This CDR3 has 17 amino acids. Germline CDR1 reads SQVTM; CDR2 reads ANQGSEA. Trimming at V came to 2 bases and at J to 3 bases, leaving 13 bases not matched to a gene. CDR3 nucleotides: TGCAGCGTTGAAAACCAGGGGGGTAAGTATACCAATCAGCCCCAGCATTTT. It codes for CSVENQGGKYTNQPQHF.

CDR3 protein: CASSQVEQGYNEQFF. DNA of the CDR3: TGTGCCAGCAGCCAAGTTGAACAAGGCTACAATGAGCAGTTCTTC. The chain is built from TRBV3-1 (or the pseudogene TRBV3-2) and TRBJ2-1, with D unclear. V lost 1 base and J 3 bases, leaving 10 bases between the germline ends. The germline V gene encodes CDR1 LGHDT and CDR2 YNNKEL (reference sequence). CDR3 length: 15 amino acids.

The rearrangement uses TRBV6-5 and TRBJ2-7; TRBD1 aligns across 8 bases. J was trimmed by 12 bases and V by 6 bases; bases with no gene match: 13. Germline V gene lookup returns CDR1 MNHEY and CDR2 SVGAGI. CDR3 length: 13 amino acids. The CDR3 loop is CASRGPGQDSRYF. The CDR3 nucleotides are TGTGCCAGCAGAGGCCCGGGACAGGACTCTCGGTACTTC.

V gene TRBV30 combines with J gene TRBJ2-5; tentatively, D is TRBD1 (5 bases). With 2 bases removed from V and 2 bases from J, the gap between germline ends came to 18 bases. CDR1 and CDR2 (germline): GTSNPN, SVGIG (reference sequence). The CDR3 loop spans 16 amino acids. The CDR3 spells CAWSRFPLGVQETQYF. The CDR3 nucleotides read TGTGCCTGGAGTCGGTTCCCCCTAGGGGTGCAAGAGACCCAGTACTTC.

CDR3 region: CASSYLGQGADQETQYF. As DNA, the CDR3 is TGTGCCAGCAGTTACCTGGGACAGGGGGCCGACCAAGAGACCCAGTACTTC. This chain links TRBV6-2 or TRBV6-3 with TRBJ2-5; 12 nucleotides agree with TRBD1. The CDR3 is 17 amino acids. Trimming removed 2 bases from V and 0 bases from J; junction bases left unmatched: 4. The V gene's germline CDR1 is MNHEY and CDR2 SVGEGT.

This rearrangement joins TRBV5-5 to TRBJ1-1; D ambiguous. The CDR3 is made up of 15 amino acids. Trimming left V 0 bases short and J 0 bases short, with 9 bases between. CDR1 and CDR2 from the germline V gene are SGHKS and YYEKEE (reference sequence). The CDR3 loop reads CASSLVTAMNTEAFF. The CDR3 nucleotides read TGTGCCAGCAGCTTGGTAACAGCGATGAACACTGAAGCTTTCTTT.

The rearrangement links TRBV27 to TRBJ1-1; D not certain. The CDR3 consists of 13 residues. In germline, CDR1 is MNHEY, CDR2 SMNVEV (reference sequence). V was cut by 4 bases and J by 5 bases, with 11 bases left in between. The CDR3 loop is CASSSLAGTEAFF. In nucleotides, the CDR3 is TGTGCCAGCAGTTCCCTAGCTGGGACTGAAGCTTTCTTT.

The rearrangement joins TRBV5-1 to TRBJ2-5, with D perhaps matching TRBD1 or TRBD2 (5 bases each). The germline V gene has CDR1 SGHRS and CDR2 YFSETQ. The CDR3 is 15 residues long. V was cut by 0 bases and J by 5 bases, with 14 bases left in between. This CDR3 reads CASSLGGIGGETQYF. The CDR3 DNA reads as TGCGCCAGCAGCTTGGGGGGGATCGGTGGGGAGACCCAGTACTTC.

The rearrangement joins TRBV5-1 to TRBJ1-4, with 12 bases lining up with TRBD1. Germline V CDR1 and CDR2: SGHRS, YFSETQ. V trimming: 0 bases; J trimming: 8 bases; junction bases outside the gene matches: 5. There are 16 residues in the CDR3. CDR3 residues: CASSLGGQGAGEKLFF. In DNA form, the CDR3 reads TGCGCCAGCAGCTTGGGGGGACAGGGGGCCGGAGAAAAACTGTTTTTT.

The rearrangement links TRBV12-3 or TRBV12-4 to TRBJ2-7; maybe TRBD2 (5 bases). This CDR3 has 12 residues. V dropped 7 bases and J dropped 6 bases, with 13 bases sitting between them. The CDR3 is CASTHPGSEQYF. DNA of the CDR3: TGTGCCAGCACCCACCCGGGGAGCGAGCAGTACTTC.

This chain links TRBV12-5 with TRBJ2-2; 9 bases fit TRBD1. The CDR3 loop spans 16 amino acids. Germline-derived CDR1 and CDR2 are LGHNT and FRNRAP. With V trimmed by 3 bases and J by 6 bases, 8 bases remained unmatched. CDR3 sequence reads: CASGLGTGGASGELFF. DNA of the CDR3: TGTGCTAGTGGTTTAGGAACAGGGGGCGCTTCCGGGGAGCTGTTTTTT.

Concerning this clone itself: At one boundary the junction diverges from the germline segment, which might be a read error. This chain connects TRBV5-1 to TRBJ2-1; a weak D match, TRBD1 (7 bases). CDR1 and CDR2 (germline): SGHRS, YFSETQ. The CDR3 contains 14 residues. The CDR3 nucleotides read TGCGCCAGCAGCCTCGGAGGGGGCTACGATGAGCAGTTCTTC. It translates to CASSLGGGYDEQFF.